This T cell receptor (beta chain) was observed in a study of cytomegalovirus exposure and HLA in healthy donors. General study points: TCR beta V- and J-gene trimming, according to a later analysis, was linked to a missense DCLRE1C variant. Fewer N-insertions (relative to the roughly 730-donor mean) were reportedly seen in an Asian-associated ancestry cluster in a later analysis. CMV serostatus was the sole immune exposure data available.

This clone was found a few times. The target antigen is unknown. PCR used 60 Vbeta primers and 13 Jbeta primers. Profiled with immunoSEQ multiplex PCR; TCRdb holds only in-frame clones, not every one. The sample contains under 200,000 clones, roughly 79% of which appear only once. This TCR came from a male donor in good health and CMV-seropositive. The sample comprised PBMCs.

The CDR3: CASRAGTGSFNEQFF. In DNA form, the CDR3 reads TGTGCCAGCCGGGCCGGGACAGGGTCATTCAATGAGCAGTTCTTC. The chain has TRBV7-9 and TRBJ2-1, with 9 positions matching TRBD1. The length of the CDR3 is 15 residues. The V gene end was trimmed by 8 bases and the J gene end by 6 bases; junction bases not matched to a gene: 11. CDR1 is SEHNR and CDR2 is FQNEAQ in the germline V gene (reference sequence).